A selection of T cell receptor beta chains follows, all from one sample in a study of blood T cell repertoires in COVID-19. Sequencing was performed with immunoSEQ multiplex PCR; in TCRdb, only in-frame clones are kept and a portion is missing. The table lists about 94,000 clones, roughly four fifths of them singletons, with about 6.3% in the top ten. Sequenced: peripheral blood. Receptors were obtained from a man in his sixties with acute or convalescent COVID-19. Each CDR3 is given with its conserved first and last residue. D genes are given only for firm matches. Rows may omit the clone size; those that give it use once, few, many or a size class.

D	V	J	size	DNA	CDR3
-	TRBV30	TRBJ2-3	-	TGTGCCTGGACTGTGGGGCTAAGCACAGATACGCAGTATTTT	CAWTVGLSTDTQYF
-	TRBV5-6	TRBJ1-5	-	TGTGCCAGCAGCTGGGGGACTCGCAATCAGCCCCAGCATTTT	CASSWGTRNQPQHF
-	TRBV6-1	TRBJ1-1	-	TGTGCCAGCAGTTTGACAGCTGAGCTGAACACTGAAGCTTTCTTT	CASSLTAELNTEAFF
-	TRBV13	TRBJ2-1	-	TGTGCCAGCAGCCCATGGGGGGGCGGGTACAATGAGCAGTTCTTC	CASSPWGGGYNEQFF
TRBD1	TRBV19	TRBJ2-3	-	TGTGCCAGTAGTATAGGTCCAGGGGGCCGTACAGATACGCAGTATTTT	CASSIGPGGRTDTQYF
TRBD2	TRBV2	TRBJ2-1	-	TGTGCCAGCAGTCCCCGACTAGCGGGGGGGCGGCAGTTCTTC	CASSPRLAGGRQFF
TRBD1	TRBV5-6	TRBJ2-7	few	TGTGCCAGCAGCTTTGGGACAGGGGGCGGCGAGCAGTACTTC	CASSFGTGGGEQYF
TRBD1	TRBV4-3	TRBJ1-1	-	TGCGCCAGCAGCCAAGATCGGCCAGGGGGCTTTAACACTGAAGCTTTCTTT	CASSQDRPGGFNTEAFF
TRBD1	TRBV5-1	TRBJ2-1	-	TGCGCCACCCGGCCCGGGACAGGGGGCGAGCAGTTCTTC	CATRPGTGGEQFF
TRBD2	TRBV5-1	TRBJ2-1	-	TGCGCCAGCATCAAAGGTCTAGCGGGGGGGCCTAGTGAGCAGTTCTTC	CASIKGLAGGPSEQFF
TRBD2	TRBV3-1/TRBV3-2	TRBJ2-2	once	TGTGCCAGCAGCCAAGGACTAGCGGGGGGCTTCACCACCGGGGAGCTGTTTTTT	CASSQGLAGGFTTGELFF
TRBD2	TRBV5-1	TRBJ2-7	-	TGCGCCAGCAGCTTGGCCTCCGGGGGGTCCTACGAGCAGTACTTC	CASSLASGGSYEQYF
-	TRBV6-5	TRBJ1-1	-	TGTGCCAGCAGTTACTACCGGACAGCGAACACTGAAGCTTTCTTT	CASSYYRTANTEAFF
TRBD2	TRBV6-4	TRBJ2-3	few	TGTGCCAGCAGTGAGGACGGGGGGGCCACAGATACGCAGTATTTT	CASSEDGGATDTQYF
-	TRBV7-9	TRBJ1-2	-	TGTGCCAGCAGCTTAGGGTCCGGGGTCTATGGCTACACCTTC	CASSLGSGVYGYTF
-	TRBV5-6	TRBJ1-5	-	TGTGCCAGCAGCCTTTGGGGAACAGGAGATTATCAGCCCCAGCATTTT	CASSLWGTGDYQPQHF
-	TRBV5-1	TRBJ1-1	-	TGCGCCAGCAGCGCGGGGGGGAACACTGAAGCTTTCTTT	CASSAGGNTEAFF
-	TRBV21-1	TRBJ1-6	-	TGTGCCAGCAGCAAAGCCTGGGACAGCTCCTATTCACCCCTCCACTTT	CASSKAWDSSYSPLHF
-	TRBV5-8	TRBJ1-5	-	TGTGCCAGCAGAACTGTCCAGGGGCGGGATCAGCCCCAGCATTTT	CASRTVQGRDQPQHF
-	TRBV28	TRBJ2-2	few	TGTGCCAGCAGTTTCAGGGACACCGGGGAGCTGTTTTTT	CASSFRDTGELFF
TRBD1	TRBV28	TRBJ1-3	-	TGTGCCAGCAGTTTGACAGGGGCACCCGGAAACACCATATATTTT	CASSLTGAPGNTIYF
TRBD1	TRBV9	TRBJ1-1	-	TGTGCCGCGAGGGACAGACTGAACACTGAAGCTTTCTTT	CAARDRLNTEAFF
-	TRBV6-5	TRBJ1-1	-	TGTGCCAGCAGTTATAGACTCAACACTGAAGCTTTCTTT	CASSYRLNTEAFF
TRBD1	TRBV2	TRBJ1-2	once	TGTGCCAGCAGTGAAACAGGGGGCGCTGATGGCTACACCTTC	CASSETGGADGYTF
-	TRBV4-2	TRBJ1-6	-	TGTGCCAGCAGCCAAGACAGGGAATATTCACCCCTCCACTTT	CASSQDREYSPLHF
TRBD2	TRBV7-2	TRBJ2-7	-	TGTGCCAGCAGCTTAACTAGCGGGGGCTACGAGCAGTACTTC	CASSLTSGGYEQYF
TRBD2	TRBV7-2	TRBJ2-7	-	TGTGCCAGCAGCCGCGGACTAGTGAACGAGCAGTACTTC	CASSRGLVNEQYF
-	TRBV29-1	TRBJ1-1	-	TGCAGCGTTGAAGATGGAACCAGGGGAGCTTTCTTT	CSVEDGTRGAFF
-	TRBV6-5	TRBJ2-1	-	TGTGCCAGCAGTTATACGACTAGGGATGAGCAGTTCTTC	CASSYTTRDEQFF
-	TRBV6-1	TRBJ1-1	-	TGTGCCAGCAGTGAAATGCGGGCTCGGGATGAAGCTTTCTTT	CASSEMRARDEAFF
TRBD1	TRBV6-4	TRBJ1-5	-	TGTGCCAGCGGGGACAGTTATAGCAATCAGCCCCAGCATTTT	CASGDSYSNQPQHF
TRBD2	TRBV7-2	TRBJ2-1	-	TGTGCCAGCAGCTTATGGACTAGCGGGGTAAATGAGCAGTTCTTC	CASSLWTSGVNEQFF
TRBD1	TRBV19	TRBJ1-1	-	TGTGCCAGTAGAAAGGACAGGGAGGGGTCTGAAGCTTTCTTT	CASRKDREGSEAFF
-	TRBV3-1/TRBV3-2	TRBJ1-1	once	TGTGCCAGCAGCCAGGGAGTCGGCACTGAAGCTTTCTTT	CASSQGVGTEAFF
-	TRBV7-2	TRBJ2-3	-	TGTGCCAGCAGCTTAGATCAGGGCCGCACAGATACGCAGTATTTT	CASSLDQGRTDTQYF
-	TRBV9	TRBJ1-2	-	TGTGCCAGCAGCACCCGGACCACAGGCTATGGCTACACCTTC	CASSTRTTGYGYTF
-	TRBV7-9	TRBJ2-7	-	TGTGCCAGCAGCTTAGAACAGACCTATATGGAGCAGTACTTC	CASSLEQTYMEQYF
TRBD2	TRBV7-7	TRBJ2-1	few	TGTGCCAGCAGCTTAGCCAGCGCGGGGGTATACAATGAGCAGTTCTTC	CASSLASAGVYNEQFF
TRBD2	TRBV11-3	TRBJ2-3	-	TGTGCCAGCAGCTTATTAGCGGGTTCCACAGATACGCAGTATTTT	CASSLLAGSTDTQYF
-	TRBV2	TRBJ2-5	-	TGTGCCAGCTTACCCACCCTCAGGGGAGTCCAAGAGACCCAGTACTTC	CASLPTLRGVQETQYF
TRBD1	TRBV30	TRBJ2-2	-	TGTGCCTCGATAGGGCAGGGGGCTACCGGGGAGCTGTTTTTT	CASIGQGATGELFF
TRBD1	TRBV6-5	TRBJ2-3	-	TGTGCCAGCAGCGTCAGGGGGCAGAGGACAGATACGCAGTATTTT	CASSVRGQRTDTQYF
-	TRBV30	TRBJ1-1	-	TGTGCCTGGAGTGTATCAGAAGCTTTCTTT	CAWSVSEAFF
TRBD1	TRBV12-3/TRBV12-4	TRBJ2-2	-	TGTGCCAGCATCGACAGGGGGCCCGGGGAGCTGTTTTTT	CASIDRGPGELFF
TRBD1	TRBV29-1	TRBJ1-3	once	TGCAGCGTGTACAGGGGAGACTCTGGAAACACCATATATTTT	CSVYRGDSGNTIYF
-	TRBV27	TRBJ1-5	-	TGTGCCAGCGCATGGGGCAGCAATCAGCCCCAGCATTTT	CASAWGSNQPQHF
TRBD1	TRBV29-1	TRBJ1-6	-	TGCAGCGTCGGGACAGGGAATAATTCACCCCTCCACTTT	CSVGTGNNSPLHF
-	TRBV21-1	TRBJ1-6	-	TGTGCCAGCCGAGGTAGAGGGCCGCATTCACCCCTCCACTTT	CASRGRGPHSPLHF
TRBD1	TRBV2	TRBJ1-6	few	TGTGCCAGCCGACCGGGACAGGGAAATTCACCCCTCCACTTT	CASRPGQGNSPLHF
-	TRBV18	TRBJ1-2	-	TGTGCCAGCTCACCAATCCTTACTGTGACAGACCTTAACTATGGCTACACCTTC	CASSPILTVTDLNYGYTF
-	TRBV6-1	TRBJ1-5	-	TGTGCCAGCAGTGAACACCCGCCGGGGGGCAATCAGCCCCAGCATTTT	CASSEHPPGGNQPQHF
-	TRBV11-2	TRBJ1-1	-	TGTGCCAGCAGCTTAGGCCACAGGGCGGGGGACACTGAAGCTTTCTTT	CASSLGHRAGDTEAFF
-	TRBV5-1	TRBJ1-3	-	TGCGCCAGCAGCTTGGGGTCAGAATACTCTGGAAACACCATATATTTT	CASSLGSEYSGNTIYF
TRBD2	TRBV15	TRBJ2-1	-	TGTGCCACCAGCAGGAGCGGGGGGCTCAACAATGAGCAGTTCTTC	CATSRSGGLNNEQFF
TRBD2	TRBV7-2	TRBJ2-5	-	TGTGCCAGCAGCTTAGCTCGCGCGGGGGAGCCCCCCCAAGAGACCCAGTACTTC	CASSLARAGEPPQETQYF
-	TRBV2	TRBJ1-1	-	TGTGCCAGCAGTGTTCGGCAGGCCTCTTTGAACACTGAAGCTTTCTTT	CASSVRQASLNTEAFF
-	TRBV19	TRBJ1-6	-	TGTGCCAGTAGGGCAGGGTCGGGCTCACCCCTCCACTTT	CASRAGSGSPLHF
TRBD1	TRBV30	TRBJ1-1	-	TGTGCCTGGGTCCCCCAGGGGGGCCGAGCTTTCTTT	CAWVPQGGRAFF